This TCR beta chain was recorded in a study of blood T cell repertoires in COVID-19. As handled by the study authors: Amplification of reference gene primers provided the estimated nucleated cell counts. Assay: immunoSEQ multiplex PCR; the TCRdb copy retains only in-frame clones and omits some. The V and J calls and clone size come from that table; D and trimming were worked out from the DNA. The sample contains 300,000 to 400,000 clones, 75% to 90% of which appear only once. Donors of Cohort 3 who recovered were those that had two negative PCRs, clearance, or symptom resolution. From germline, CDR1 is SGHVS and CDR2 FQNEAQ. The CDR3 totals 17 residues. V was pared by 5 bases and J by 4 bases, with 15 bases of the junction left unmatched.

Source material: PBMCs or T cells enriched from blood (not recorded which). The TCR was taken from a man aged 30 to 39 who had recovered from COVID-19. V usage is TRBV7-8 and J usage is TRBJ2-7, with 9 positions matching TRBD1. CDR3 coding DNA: TGTGCCAGCAGCCGAGCCTCAACCGGGACAGGGCGATACGAGCAGTACTTC. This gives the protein CASSRASTGTGRYEQYF. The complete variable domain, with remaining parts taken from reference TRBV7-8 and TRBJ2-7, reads GAGVSQSPRYKVAKRGQDVALRCDPISGHVSLFWYQQALGQGPEFLTYFQNEAQLDKSGLPSDRFFAERPEGSVSTLKIQRTQQEDSAVYLCASSRASTGTGRYEQYFGPGTRLTVT.